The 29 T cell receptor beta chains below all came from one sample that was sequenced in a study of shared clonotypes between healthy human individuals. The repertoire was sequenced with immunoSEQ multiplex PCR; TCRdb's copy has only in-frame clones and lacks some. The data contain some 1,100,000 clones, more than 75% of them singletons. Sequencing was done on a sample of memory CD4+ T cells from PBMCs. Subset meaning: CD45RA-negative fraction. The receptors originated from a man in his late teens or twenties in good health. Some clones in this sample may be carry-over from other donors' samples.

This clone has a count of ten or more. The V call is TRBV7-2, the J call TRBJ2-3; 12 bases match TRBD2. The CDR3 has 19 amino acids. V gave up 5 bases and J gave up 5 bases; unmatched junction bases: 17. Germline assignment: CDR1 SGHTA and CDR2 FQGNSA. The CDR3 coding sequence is TGTGCCAGCAGCAAAATCTCTGCGGCTAGCGGGAGGGTGGGAGATACGCAGTATTTT. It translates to CASSKISAASGRVGDTQYF.

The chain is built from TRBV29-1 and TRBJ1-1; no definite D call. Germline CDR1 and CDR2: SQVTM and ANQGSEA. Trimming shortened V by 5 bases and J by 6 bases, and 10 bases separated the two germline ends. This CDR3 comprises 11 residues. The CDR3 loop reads CSVTAGSEAFF. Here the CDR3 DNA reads TGCAGCGTTACCGCGGGTTCTGAAGCTTTCTTT.

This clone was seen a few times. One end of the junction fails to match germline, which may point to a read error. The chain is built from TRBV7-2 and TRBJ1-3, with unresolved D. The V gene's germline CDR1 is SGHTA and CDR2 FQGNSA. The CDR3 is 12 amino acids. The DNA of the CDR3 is TGTGCCAGCAGCCCCTCTGTAAACACCATATATTTT. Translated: CASSPSVNTIYF. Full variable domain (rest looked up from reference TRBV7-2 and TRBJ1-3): GAGVSQSPSNKVTEKGKDVELRCDPISGHTALYWYRQSLGQGLEFLIYFQGNSAPDKSGLPSDRFSAERTGGSVSTLTIQRTQQEDSAVYLCASSPSVNTIYFGEGSWLTVV.

CDR3 protein: CAISDGASQYNEQFF. For the CDR3, the DNA is TGTGCCATCAGTGATGGGGCTAGTCAATACAATGAGCAGTTCTTC. The chain is built from TRBV10-3 and TRBJ2-1, with D perhaps TRBD1 (5 bases). CDR3 length equals 15 residues. Germline CDR1 reads ENHRY; CDR2 reads SYGVKD. Deletions cut 3 bases from V and 4 bases from J, with 13 bases between.

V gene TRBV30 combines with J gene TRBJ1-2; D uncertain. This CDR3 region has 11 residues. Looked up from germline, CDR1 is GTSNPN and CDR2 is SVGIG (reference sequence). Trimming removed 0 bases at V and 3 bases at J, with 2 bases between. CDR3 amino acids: CAWSVDYGYTF. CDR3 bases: TGTGCCTGGAGTGTGGACTATGGCTACACCTTC.

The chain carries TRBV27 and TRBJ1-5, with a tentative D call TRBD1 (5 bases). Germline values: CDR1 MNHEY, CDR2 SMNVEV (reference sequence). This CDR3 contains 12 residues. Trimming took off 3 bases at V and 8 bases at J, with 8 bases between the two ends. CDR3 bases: TGTGCCAGCAGTTTGTTGGGGGAGCCCCAGCATTTT. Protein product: CASSLLGEPQHF.

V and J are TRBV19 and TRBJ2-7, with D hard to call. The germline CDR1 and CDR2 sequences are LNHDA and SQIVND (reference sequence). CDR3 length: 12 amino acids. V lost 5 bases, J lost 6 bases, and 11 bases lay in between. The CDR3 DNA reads TGTGCCAGTAGTGTCCGAGGAAGCGAGCAGTACTTC. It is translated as CASSVRGSEQYF.

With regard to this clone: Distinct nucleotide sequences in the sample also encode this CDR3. The DNA for the CDR3 is TGTGCCTGGAGTGTACCGGGGGCAGATACGCAGTATTTT. As protein: CAWSVPGADTQYF. V and J are TRBV30 and TRBJ2-3; weak D call: TRBD2 (6 bases). From germline, CDR1 is GTSNPN and CDR2 SVGIG (reference sequence). The CDR3 consists of 13 residues. V lost 0 bases, J lost 4 bases, and 8 bases lay in between.

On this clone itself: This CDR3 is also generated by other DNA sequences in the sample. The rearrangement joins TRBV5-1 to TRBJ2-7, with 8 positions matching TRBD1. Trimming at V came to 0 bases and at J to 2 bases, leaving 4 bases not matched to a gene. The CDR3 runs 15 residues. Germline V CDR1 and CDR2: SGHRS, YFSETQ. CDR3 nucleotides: TGCGCCAGCAGCTTGGGGCAGGGGGCCACCTACGAGCAGTACTTC. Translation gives CASSLGQGATYEQYF.

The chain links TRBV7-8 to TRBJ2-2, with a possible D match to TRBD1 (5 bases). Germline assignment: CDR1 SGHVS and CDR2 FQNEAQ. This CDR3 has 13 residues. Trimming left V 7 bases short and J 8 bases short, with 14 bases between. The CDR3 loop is CASNRLRTGELFF. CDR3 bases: TGTGCCAGCAACCGACTCCGGACAGGGGAGCTGTTTTTT.

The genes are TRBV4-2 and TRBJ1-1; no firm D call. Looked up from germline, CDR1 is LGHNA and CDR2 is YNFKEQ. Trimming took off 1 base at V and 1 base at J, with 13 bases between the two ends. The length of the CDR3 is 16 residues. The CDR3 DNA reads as TGTGCCAGCAGCCAAGGGGAGCCGGGCCAGAACACTGAAGCTTTCTTT. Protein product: CASSQGEPGQNTEAFF.

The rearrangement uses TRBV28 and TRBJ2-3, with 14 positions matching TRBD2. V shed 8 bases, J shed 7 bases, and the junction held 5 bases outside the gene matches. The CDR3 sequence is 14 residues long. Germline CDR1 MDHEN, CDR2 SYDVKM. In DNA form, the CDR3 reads TGTGCCAGCCAGGGGACTAGCGGGAGTTATACGCAGTATTTT. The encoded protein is CASQGTSGSYTQYF.

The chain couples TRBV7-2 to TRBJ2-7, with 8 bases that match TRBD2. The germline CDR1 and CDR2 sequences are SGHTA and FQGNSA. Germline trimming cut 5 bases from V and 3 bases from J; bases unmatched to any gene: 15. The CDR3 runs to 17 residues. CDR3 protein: CASSGTGGERLGYEQYF. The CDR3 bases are TGTGCCAGCAGCGGAACGGGGGGGGAGAGATTGGGCTACGAGCAGTACTTC.

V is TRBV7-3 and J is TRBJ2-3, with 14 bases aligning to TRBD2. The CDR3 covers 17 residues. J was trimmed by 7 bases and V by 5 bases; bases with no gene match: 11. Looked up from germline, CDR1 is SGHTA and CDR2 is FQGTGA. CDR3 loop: CASSPTSGRAGEHTQYF. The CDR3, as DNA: TGTGCCAGCAGCCCGACTAGCGGGAGGGCCGGAGAGCATACGCAGTATTTT.

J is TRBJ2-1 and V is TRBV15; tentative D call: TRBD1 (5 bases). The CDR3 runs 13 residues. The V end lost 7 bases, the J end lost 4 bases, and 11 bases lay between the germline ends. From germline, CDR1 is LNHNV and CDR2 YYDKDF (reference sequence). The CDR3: CATTRTGYNEQFF. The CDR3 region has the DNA TGTGCCACCACGCGTACAGGATACAATGAGCAGTTCTTC.

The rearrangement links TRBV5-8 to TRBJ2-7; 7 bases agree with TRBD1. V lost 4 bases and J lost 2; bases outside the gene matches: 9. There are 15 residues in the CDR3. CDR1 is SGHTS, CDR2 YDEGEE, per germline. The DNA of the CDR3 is TGTGCCAGCAGCGTCCTAACAGGGGTCGCCTACGAGCAGTACTTC. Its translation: CASSVLTGVAYEQYF.

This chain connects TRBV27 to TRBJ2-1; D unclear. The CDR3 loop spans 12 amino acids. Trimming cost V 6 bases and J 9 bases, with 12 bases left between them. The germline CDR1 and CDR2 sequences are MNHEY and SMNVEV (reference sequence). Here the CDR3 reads CASRGKRGEQFF. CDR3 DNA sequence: TGTGCCAGCAGGGGTAAGAGAGGTGAGCAGTTCTTC.

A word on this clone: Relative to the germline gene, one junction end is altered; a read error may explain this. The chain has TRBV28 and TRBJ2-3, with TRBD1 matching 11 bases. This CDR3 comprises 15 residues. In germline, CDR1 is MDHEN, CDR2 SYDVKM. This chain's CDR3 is CASSGGTGGTVTQYF. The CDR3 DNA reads TGTGCCAGCAGTGGCGGGACAGGGGGAACAGTTACGCAGTATTTT.

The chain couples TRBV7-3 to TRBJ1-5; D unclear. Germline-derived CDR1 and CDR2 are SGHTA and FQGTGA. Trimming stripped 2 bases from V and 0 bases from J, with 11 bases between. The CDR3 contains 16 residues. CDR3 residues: CASSLCRAYSNQPQHF. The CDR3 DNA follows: TGTGCCAGCAGCTTATGCAGAGCCTATAGCAATCAGCCCCAGCATTTT.

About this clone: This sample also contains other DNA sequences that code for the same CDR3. Here the CDR3 DNA reads TGTGCCAGCAGTTCCCGCTACGAGCAGTACTTC. Encoded protein: CASSSRYEQYF. The chain has TRBV27 and TRBJ2-7; D gene uncertain. CDR1 is MNHEY and CDR2 is SMNVEV in the germline V gene (reference sequence). This CDR3 is built from 11 residues. V lost 4 bases and J lost 3, with 4 bases in between.

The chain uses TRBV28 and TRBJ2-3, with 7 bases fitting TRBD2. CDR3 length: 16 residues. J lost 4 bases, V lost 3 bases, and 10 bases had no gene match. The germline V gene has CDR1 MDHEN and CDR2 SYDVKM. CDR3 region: CASSFLGRGSADTQYF. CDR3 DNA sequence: TGTGCCAGCAGTTTCCTTGGGCGCGGGAGCGCAGATACGCAGTATTTT.

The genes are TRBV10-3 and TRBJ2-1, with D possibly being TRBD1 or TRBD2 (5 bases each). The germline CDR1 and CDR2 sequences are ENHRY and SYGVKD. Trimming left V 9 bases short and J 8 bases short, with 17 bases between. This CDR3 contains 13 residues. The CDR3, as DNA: TGTGCCATAAGGGCTCCGGGGCGGGATGAGCAGTTCTTC. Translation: CAIRAPGRDEQFF.

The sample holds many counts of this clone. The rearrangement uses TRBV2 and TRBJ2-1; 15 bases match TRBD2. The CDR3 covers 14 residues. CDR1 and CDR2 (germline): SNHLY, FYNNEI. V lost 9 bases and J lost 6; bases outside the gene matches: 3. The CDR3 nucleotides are TGTGCCAGGGGACTAGCGGGAGGTGTCAATGAGCAGTTCTTC. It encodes CARGLAGGVNEQFF.

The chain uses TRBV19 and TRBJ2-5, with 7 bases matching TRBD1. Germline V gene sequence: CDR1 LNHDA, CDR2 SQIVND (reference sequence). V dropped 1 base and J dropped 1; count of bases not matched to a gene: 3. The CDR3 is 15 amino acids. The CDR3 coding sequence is TGTGCCAGTAGTATAGGGCAGGGGGTCCAAGAGACCCAGTACTTC. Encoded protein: CASSIGQGVQETQYF.

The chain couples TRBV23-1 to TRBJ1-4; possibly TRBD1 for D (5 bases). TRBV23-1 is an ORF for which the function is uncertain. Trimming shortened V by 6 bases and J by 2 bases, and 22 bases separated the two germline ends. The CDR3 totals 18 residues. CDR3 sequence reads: CASRGARVERGTNEKLFF. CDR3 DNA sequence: TGCGCCAGCAGGGGAGCCAGGGTAGAGCGTGGGACTAATGAAAAACTGTTTTTT.

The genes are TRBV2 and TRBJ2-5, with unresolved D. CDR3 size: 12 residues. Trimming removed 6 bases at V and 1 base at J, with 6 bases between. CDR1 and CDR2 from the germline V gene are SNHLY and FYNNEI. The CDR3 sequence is CASSRIQETQYF. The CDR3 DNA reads TGTGCCAGCAGCAGGATCCAAGAGACCCAGTACTTC.

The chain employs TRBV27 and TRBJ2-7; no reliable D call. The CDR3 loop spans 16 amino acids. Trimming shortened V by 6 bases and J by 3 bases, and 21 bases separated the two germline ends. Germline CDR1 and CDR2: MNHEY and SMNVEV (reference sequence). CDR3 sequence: CASSTLMTTTFYEQYF. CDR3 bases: TGTGCCAGCAGCACCTTGATGACCACGACCTTCTACGAGCAGTACTTC.

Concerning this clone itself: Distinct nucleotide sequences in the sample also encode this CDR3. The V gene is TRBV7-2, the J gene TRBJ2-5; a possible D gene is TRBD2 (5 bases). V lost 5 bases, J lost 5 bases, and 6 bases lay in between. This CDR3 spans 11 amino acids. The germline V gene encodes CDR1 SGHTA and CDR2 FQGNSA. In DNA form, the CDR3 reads TGTGCCAGCAGCCGGAGGGAGACCCAGTACTTC. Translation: CASSRRETQYF.

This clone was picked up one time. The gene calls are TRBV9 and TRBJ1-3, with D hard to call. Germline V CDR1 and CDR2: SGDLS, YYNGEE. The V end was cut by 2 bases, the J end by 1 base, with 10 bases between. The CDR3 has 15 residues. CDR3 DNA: TGTGCCAGCAGCGTCAAGGCGGGTTCTGGAAACACCATATATTTT. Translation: CASSVKAGSGNTIYF.